The 27 T cell receptor beta chains given below trace back to one sample, sequenced in a study of shared clonotypes between healthy human individuals. Generated by immunoSEQ multiplex PCR, the TCRdb table keeps only in-frame clones and is missing some. This sample yields about 690,000 clones, of which less than 95% are seen a single time; 34% belongs to the top ten. Sequencing was performed on memory CD8+ T cells from PBMCs. Subset in this sample: CD45RO+ cells pooled with CCR7-negative TemRA cells. The receptors were gathered from a man between 18 and 29 years old in good health. Some clones in this sample may be carry-over from other donors' samples.

This clone was seen only a few times. The same CDR3 also results from other DNA sequences found in this sample. The genes are TRBV7-9 and TRBJ2-7; TRBD2 matches 12 bases. The CDR3 extends over 14 amino acids. With 0 bases clipped from V and 6 bases from J, the junction kept 0 bases outside the gene matches. Germline CDR1 and CDR2: SEHNR and FQNEAQ (reference sequence). This chain's CDR3 is CASSLAGLAGEQYF. The DNA for the CDR3 is TGTGCCAGCAGCTTAGCGGGACTAGCGGGCGAGCAGTACTTC.

V is TRBV7-2 and J is TRBJ1-2; 8 bases align to TRBD1. CDR1 and CDR2 from the germline V gene are SGHTA and FQGNSA. V was clipped by 5 bases and J by 7 bases; unmatched bases: 12. The CDR3 runs 15 residues. The CDR3 here is CASSHRRGLGLGYTF. The DNA of the CDR3 is TGTGCCAGCAGCCACCGCAGGGGGCTAGGTCTTGGCTACACCTTC. Full variable domain (rest looked up from reference TRBV7-2 and TRBJ1-2): GAGVSQSPSNKVTEKGKDVELRCDPISGHTALYWYRQSLGQGLEFLIYFQGNSAPDKSGLPSDRFSAERTGGSVSTLTIQRTQQEDSAVYLCASSHRRGLGLGYTFGSGTRLTVV.

The rearrangement joins TRBV9 to TRBJ2-1; TRBD1 might be the D (6 bases). The ends were cut back, 3 bases at V and 3 bases at J, with 19 bases in the middle. The CDR3 spans 17 residues. CDR1 and CDR2 from the germline V gene are SGDLS and YYNGEE. CDR3 protein: CASSEGPGDTVYNEQFF. The DNA for the CDR3 is TGTGCCAGCAGCGAGGGGCCAGGGGACACCGTCTACAATGAGCAGTTCTTC.

The chain's CDR3 is CASSPRQGDEKLFF. The CDR3 DNA reads TGTGCCAGCTCACCCCGACAGGGCGATGAAAAACTGTTTTTT. The J gene is TRBJ1-4, the V gene TRBV18, with 7 nucleotides matching TRBD1. Unmatched junction bases numbered 4, after V lost 3 bases and J lost 6 bases. CDR1 is KGHSH and CDR2 is LQKENI in the germline V gene. The CDR3 covers 14 residues.

The CDR3, as DNA: TGCAGCGTTGAAGGAGGCTACGGTACTCCATACAATGAGCAGTTCTTC. Translated: CSVEGGYGTPYNEQFF. The chain employs TRBV29-1 and TRBJ2-1; D ambiguous. The CDR3 extends over 16 amino acids. Looked up from germline, CDR1 is SQVTM and CDR2 is ANQGSEA. The ends were cut back, 1 base at V and 4 bases at J, with 17 bases in the middle.

The rearrangement joins TRBV7-3 to TRBJ2-1; D possibly corresponds to TRBD1 (6 bases). Trimming removed 6 bases from V and 4 bases from J, with 16 bases in between. The CDR3 covers 15 residues. From germline, CDR1 is SGHTA and CDR2 FQGTGA. DNA of the CDR3: TGTGCCAGCAGTGTCGGGACAACCCCGTACAATGAGCAGTTCTTC. Translating it yields CASSVGTTPYNEQFF.

The V and J genes are TRBV4-1 and TRBJ2-7; a weak D match, TRBD2 (5 bases). CDR3 length: 14 amino acids. The V and J ends lost 2 bases and 0 bases respectively, with 8 bases between them. Germline values: CDR1 MGHRA, CDR2 YSYEKL. CDR3: CASSQFGSSYEQYF. The CDR3 bases are TGCGCCAGCAGCCAATTTGGGAGCTCCTACGAGCAGTACTTC.

This clone was observed once. The chain couples TRBV30 to TRBJ1-6; D is possibly TRBD1 (6 bases). CDR3 length: 16 amino acids. The V end lost 8 bases, the J end lost 6 bases, and 23 bases lay between the germline ends. Germline CDR1 reads GTSNPN; CDR2 reads SVGIG (reference sequence). CDR3 DNA: TGTGCCCAAGGCAGGGGCGAGTTATATATTAATTCACCCCTCCACTTT. Amino acids: CAQGRGELYINSPLHF.

In regard to this clone: Other DNA sequences of this sample code for an identical CDR3. The V call is TRBV28, the J call TRBJ1-5; maybe TRBD1 (5 bases). Germline-derived CDR1 and CDR2 are MDHEN and SYDVKM. The CDR3 is 12 residues long. Trimming pared 4 bases from V and 4 bases from J, leaving 5 bases between. The CDR3 coding sequence is TGTGCCAGCAGTTGGGGGAATCAGCCCCAGCATTTT. Translating gives CASSWGNQPQHF.

The V and J genes are TRBV7-2 and TRBJ2-7; 11 positions agree with TRBD2. The CDR3 has 15 residues. J lost 0 bases, V lost 5 bases, and 3 bases had no gene match. CDR1 SGHTA and CDR2 FQGNSA come from the germline V gene. The CDR3 sequence: CASSITSGSSYEQYF. CDR3 bases: TGTGCCAGCAGCATTACTAGCGGGAGCTCCTACGAGCAGTACTTC.

The V and J genes are TRBV9 and TRBJ2-7; 7 bases agree with TRBD2. V was pared by 4 bases and J by 3 bases, with 7 bases of the junction left unmatched. The germline CDR1 and CDR2 sequences are SGDLS and YYNGEE. The CDR3 totals 14 residues. This CDR3 reads CASSPGGDLYEQYF. CDR3 nucleotide sequence: TGTGCCAGCAGCCCGGGAGGAGACCTCTACGAGCAGTACTTC.

CDR3 region: CASSMGYGSPRVGQFF. CDR3 coding DNA: TGTGCCAGTAGTATGGGATACGGGTCTCCCCGGGTAGGGCAGTTCTTC. The genes are TRBV19 and TRBJ2-1; D remains unclear. CDR1 is LNHDA and CDR2 is SQIVND in the germline V gene (reference sequence). V lost 3 bases to trimming and J lost 12 bases, with 24 bases between them. The length of the CDR3 is 16 residues. Drawing the rest from reference TRBV19 and TRBJ2-1, the complete variable domain is DGGITQSPKYLFRKEGQNVTLSCEQNLNHDAMYWYRQDPGQGLRLIYYSQIVNDFQKGDIAEGYSVSREKKESFPLTVTSAQKNPTAFYLCASSMGYGSPRVGQFFGPGTRLTVL.

This chain joins TRBV10-3 and TRBJ2-7; 9 bases fit TRBD1. CDR3 size: 14 residues. V shed 6 bases, J shed 0 bases, and the junction held 3 bases outside the gene matches. Germline CDR1 and CDR2: ENHRY and SYGVKD. The CDR3 here is CAISRTGVSYEQYF. DNA for the CDR3: TGTGCCATCAGCAGGACAGGGGTCTCCTACGAGCAGTACTTC.

In nucleotides, the CDR3 is TGCGCCAGCAGCCCTGGACTAGCGAACTACGAGCAGTACTTC. It translates to CASSPGLANYEQYF. The chain carries TRBV4-1 and TRBJ2-7; 9 nucleotides match TRBD2. After removal of 4 bases from V and 3 bases from J, the junction contained 4 bases not matched to a gene. This CDR3 has 14 residues. Germline-derived CDR1 and CDR2 are MGHRA and YSYEKL.

The V and J genes are TRBV28 and TRBJ2-6; no firm D call. From germline, CDR1 is MDHEN and CDR2 SYDVKM. CDR3 length equals 17 residues. V was shortened by 3 bases and J by 4 bases, with 16 bases between the two germline ends. CDR3 sequence (DNA): TGTGCCAGCAGTTTGGCGGTGACGGCCCGCGGGGCCAACGTCCTGACTTTC. Translated, it gives CASSLAVTARGANVLTF.

This chain links TRBV9 with TRBJ2-1; D gene unclear. The length of the CDR3 is 13 residues. Germline V gene data show CDR1 as SGDLS and CDR2 as YYNGEE. V was trimmed by 2 bases and J by 3 bases, leaving 6 bases between them. This CDR3 reads CASSVNSYNEQFF. For the CDR3, the DNA is TGTGCCAGCAGCGTTAACAGCTACAATGAGCAGTTCTTC.

This chain connects TRBV5-6 to TRBJ2-1; 9 bases are a match to TRBD2. This CDR3 has 16 amino acids. In germline, CDR1 is SGHDT, CDR2 YYEEEE. V gave up 4 bases and J gave up 7 bases; unmatched junction bases: 12. The CDR3 sequence is CASSLRGTSGRNEQFF. The DNA for the CDR3 is TGTGCCAGCAGCCTGCGGGGAACTAGCGGGCGGAATGAGCAGTTCTTC. The full variable domain, with the rest looked up from reference TRBV5-6 and TRBJ2-1, is DAGVTQSPTHLIKTRGQQVTLRCSPKSGHDTVSWYQQALGQGPQFIFQYYEEEERQRGNFPDRFSGHQFPNYSSELNVNALLLGDSALYLCASSLRGTSGRNEQFFGPGTRLTVL.

V usage is TRBV7-9 and J usage is TRBJ2-3, with 12 nucleotides matching TRBD2. The trim removed 4 bases at V and 4 bases at J, leaving 6 bases unmatched. CDR1 SEHNR and CDR2 FQNEAQ come from the germline V gene (reference sequence). The CDR3 consists of 16 residues. CDR3 nucleotides: TGTGCCAGCAGCTCGGAAAGACTAGCGGGAGCAGATACGCAGTATTTT. Its translation: CASSSERLAGADTQYF.

The chain combines TRBV19 with TRBJ2-7; 8 positions match TRBD2. The CDR3 covers 20 residues. Per germline, CDR1 LNHDA and CDR2 SQIVND (reference sequence). The V gene end was trimmed by 1 base and the J gene end by 2 bases; junction bases not matched to a gene: 19. This chain's CDR3 is CASSIAPRTSFSSVTYEQYF. CDR3 DNA: TGTGCCAGTAGTATAGCCCCACGGACTAGCTTCTCTTCGGTGACCTACGAGCAGTACTTC.

The chain joins TRBV5-1 to TRBJ2-7; TRBD1 agrees at 7 bases. The CDR3 consists of 14 residues. Germline CDR1 is SGHRS and CDR2 is YFSETQ. V was clipped by 5 bases and J by 1 base; unmatched bases: 6. The CDR3 here is CASRGQDHSYEQYF. CDR3 sequence (DNA): TGCGCCAGCAGAGGACAGGATCATTCCTACGAGCAGTACTTC. The complete variable domain, with remaining parts taken from reference TRBV5-1 and TRBJ2-7, reads KAGVTQTPRYLIKTRGQQVTLSCSPISGHRSVSWYQQTPGQGLQFLFEYFSETQRNKGNFPGRFSGRQFSNSRSEMNVSTLELGDSALYLCASRGQDHSYEQYFGPGTRLTVT.

This chain uses TRBV19 with TRBJ2-7; TRBD2 aligns across 11 bases. V gave up 9 bases and J gave up 3 bases; unmatched junction bases: 7. CDR3 length: 14 residues. Germline V gene sequence: CDR1 LNHDA, CDR2 SQIVND (reference sequence). The CDR3 sequence: CASSFLAGGYEQYF. DNA of the CDR3: TGTGCCAGCTCTTTCCTAGCGGGAGGCTACGAGCAGTACTTC.

This clone was picked up one time. The chain combines TRBV27 with TRBJ2-7; D is perhaps TRBD2 (5 bases). V was shortened by 8 bases and J by 2 bases, with 10 bases between the two germline ends. CDR1 and CDR2 (germline): MNHEY, SMNVEV (reference sequence). This CDR3 comprises 12 residues. CDR3 residues: CASLRLTYEQYF. The CDR3, as DNA: TGTGCCAGCCTCCGACTAACCTACGAGCAGTACTTC.

About this clone itself: The sample holds other DNA sequences that translate to the same CDR3. The V call is TRBV19, the J call TRBJ2-7; a weak D match, TRBD2 (5 bases). V lost 4 bases to trimming and J lost 1 base, with 8 bases between them. The CDR3 length is 13 residues. The germline gives CDR1 LNHDA, CDR2 SQIVND (reference sequence). The CDR3 nucleotides are TGTGCCAGTAGTAGCGGGCTTTCCTACGAGCAGTACTTC. Its translation: CASSSGLSYEQYF. The full variable domain, rest sourced from reference TRBV19 and TRBJ2-7, is DGGITQSPKYLFRKEGQNVTLSCEQNLNHDAMYWYRQDPGQGLRLIYYSQIVNDFQKGDIAEGYSVSREKKESFPLTVTSAQKNPTAFYLCASSSGLSYEQYFGPGTRLTVT.

J is TRBJ1-2 and V is TRBV27, with 7 bases matching TRBD1. Germline CDR1 reads MNHEY; CDR2 reads SMNVEV (reference sequence). There are 15 residues in the CDR3. V lost 0 bases and J lost 4; bases outside the gene matches: 5. The CDR3 loop is CASSLSGGASYGYTF. The CDR3 region has the DNA TGTGCCAGCAGTTTATCAGGGGGCGCCTCCTATGGCTACACCTTC.

V usage is TRBV7-9 and J usage is TRBJ2-1, with 8 bases matching TRBD1. Germline assignment: CDR1 SEHNR and CDR2 FQNEAQ (reference sequence). The length of the CDR3 is 14 residues. Trimming removed 5 bases from V and 7 bases from J; junction bases left unmatched: 7. The CDR3 coding sequence is TGTGCCAGCAGCACCCGACAGGGGCGGAATGAGCAGTTCTTC. Its translation: CASSTRQGRNEQFF. Drawing the rest from reference TRBV7-9 and TRBJ2-1, the complete variable domain is DTGVSQNPRHKITKRGQNVTFRCDPISEHNRLYWYRQTLGQGPEFLTYFQNEAQLEKSRLLSDRFSAERPKGSFSTLEIQRTEQGDSAMYLCASSTRQGRNEQFFGPGTRLTVL.

The gene calls are TRBV19 and TRBJ2-2; D gene unclear. Per the germline V gene, CDR1 is LNHDA and CDR2 is SQIVND (reference sequence). There are 13 residues in the CDR3. V gave up 1 base and J gave up 4 bases, with 4 bases separating them. Here the CDR3 reads CASSIVGTGELFF. The CDR3 nucleotides are TGTGCCAGTAGTATAGTGGGCACCGGGGAGCTGTTTTTT.

The chain carries TRBV4-1 and TRBJ2-7; 11 bases are shared with TRBD1. V dropped 6 bases and J dropped 5; count of bases not matched to a gene: 6. The CDR3 contains 14 residues. Germline CDR1 is MGHRA and CDR2 is YSYEKL. CDR3 DNA: TGCGCCAGCAGTCCCGGGACAGGGGGTAACGAGCAGTACTTC. Translated, it gives CASSPGTGGNEQYF.